These 18 T cell receptor beta chains were sequenced from one sample in a study of T cell responses to AZD1222 COVID-19 vaccine (TCRdb year 2021). Library method: the immunoSEQ multiplex PCR assay. In TCRdb, the immuneACCESS table is reduced to in-frame sequences with V and J assigned. These tables do not hold every clone; where another copy was compared, an unresolved V gene accounts for under half, and the others remain unexplained. Present in this sample are under 200,000 clones, about nine tenths of which were seen just once. Roughly 5.5% of the sample is in the top ten clones. The sample's time point, from its label and the paper: baseline before first vaccination. The sample here was peripheral blood, taken on day 0 of AZD1222 vaccination. These receptors came from an adult in good health.

This clone was detected ten times or more. V is TRBV4-2 and J is TRBJ2-7; tentatively, D is TRBD1 (5 bases). V was cut by 0 bases and J by 2 bases, with 14 bases left in between. The CDR3 has 16 amino acids. In germline, CDR1 is LGHNA, CDR2 YNFKEQ. The CDR3, as DNA: TGTGCCAGCAGCCAAGATGGGGCGAGCGCGACCTACGAGCAGTACTTC. Protein product: CASSQDGASATYEQYF.

This chain joins TRBV29-1 and TRBJ2-3; 7 bases fit TRBD1. The CDR3 loop spans 14 amino acids. CDR1 is SQVTM, CDR2 ANQGSEA, per germline. V lost 6 bases to trimming and J lost 7 bases; unmatched junction nucleotides: 13. For the CDR3, the DNA is TGCAGCGTCGAACCAGCTGACAGGGCATATACGCAGTATTTT. It specifies CSVEPADRAYTQYF.

V usage is TRBV7-3 and J usage is TRBJ1-1; 11 bases align to TRBD1. Germline V CDR1 and CDR2: SGHTA, FQGTGA. This CDR3 has 15 residues. J was trimmed by 4 bases and V by 2 bases; bases with no gene match: 3. The CDR3 here is CASSLGTGGFTEAFF. The CDR3 bases are TGTGCCAGCAGCTTAGGGACAGGGGGTTTCACTGAAGCTTTCTTT.

The J gene is TRBJ1-2, the V gene TRBV6-2 or TRBV6-3; D unresolved. The CDR3 totals 13 residues. CDR1 is MNHEY and CDR2 is SVGEGT in the germline V gene. V was cut by 5 bases and J by 5 bases, with 12 bases left in between. The CDR3, as DNA: TGTGCCAGCAGTCCGGGTTTTCCATATGGCTACACCTTC. Its translation: CASSPGFPYGYTF.

J is TRBJ1-3 and V is TRBV28, with D tentatively TRBD1 (5 bases). With 8 bases removed from V and 0 bases from J, the gap between germline ends came to 14 bases. The CDR3 covers 15 residues. Germline V gene data show CDR1 as MDHEN and CDR2 as SYDVKM. The CDR3 bases are TGTGCCAGCCGACCCGGGACGGACTCTGGAAACACCATATATTTT. This translates into CASRPGTDSGNTIYF.

The chain links TRBV15 to TRBJ2-7; weak D call: TRBD2 (5 bases). The V end was cut by 0 bases, the J end by 1 base, with 10 bases between. In germline, CDR1 is LNHNV, CDR2 YYDKDF (reference sequence). CDR3 length: 15 residues. The CDR3 DNA reads TGTGCCACCAGCAGAGATCGGGGTGGGTCCTACGAGCAGTACTTC. It translates to CATSRDRGGSYEQYF.

The chain carries TRBV6-1 and TRBJ1-2; no clear D. V lost 3 bases and J lost 4, with 15 bases in between. The length of the CDR3 is 15 residues. The V gene's germline CDR1 is MNHNS and CDR2 SASEGT. The CDR3 sequence: CASSDKDGGIYGYTF. In DNA form, the CDR3 reads TGTGCCAGCAGTGATAAAGATGGAGGGATCTATGGCTACACCTTC.

This clone is a singleton in its sample. The CDR3: CASSLGTEDGYTF. In nucleotides, the CDR3 is TGTGCCAGCAGTTTAGGGACAGAGGATGGCTACACCTTC. This chain uses TRBV12-3 or TRBV12-4 with TRBJ1-2; D might be TRBD1 (6 bases). The CDR3 has 13 amino acids. V lost 1 base to trimming and J lost 6 bases, with 9 bases between them.

The genes are TRBV24-1 and TRBJ2-6; TRBD1 is a possible D gene (6 bases). CDR3 length: 16 amino acids. The V and J ends lost 4 bases and 0 bases respectively, with 9 bases between them. Germline V lookup: CDR1 KGHDR, CDR2 SFDVKD. DNA for the CDR3: TGTGCCACCAGTGACCCGGACAGCTCTGGGGCCAACGTCCTGACTTTC. Protein sequence: CATSDPDSSGANVLTF.

This clone was counted between two and nine times. The V call is TRBV11-1, the J call TRBJ1-5, with D uncertain. The CDR3 consists of 13 residues. Germline-derived CDR1 and CDR2 are SGHAT and FQDESV (reference sequence). V was pared by 4 bases and J by 6 bases, with 10 bases between. DNA for the CDR3: TGTGCCAGCAGCTCTGCGGACTTTCAGCCCCAGCATTTT. It specifies CASSSADFQPQHF.

The V gene is TRBV4-3, the J gene TRBJ1-4; 12 bases are a match to TRBD1. Trimming removed 0 bases from V and 6 bases from J; junction bases left unmatched: 2. The CDR3 covers 16 residues. The germline V gene encodes CDR1 LGHNA and CDR2 YSLEER. The CDR3 DNA reads TGCGCCAGCAGCCAAGAGGGACAGGGGGCATATGAAAAACTGTTTTTT. Protein: CASSQEGQGAYEKLFF.

CDR3 residues: CASSLILGVDEKLFF. In nucleotides, the CDR3 is TGTGCCAGCAGCTTAATACTGGGTGTCGATGAAAAACTGTTTTTT. The V and J genes are TRBV7-9 and TRBJ1-4; D is undetermined. V was pared by 2 bases and J by 6 bases, with 13 bases between. The germline V gene has CDR1 SEHNR and CDR2 FQNEAQ (reference sequence). CDR3 length: 15 amino acids. Full variable domain (remainder filled in from reference TRBV7-9 and TRBJ1-4): DTGVSQNPRHKITKRGQNVTFRCDPISEHNRLYWYRQTLGQGPEFLTYFQNEAQLEKSRLLSDRFSAERPKGSFSTLEIQRTEQGDSAMYLCASSLILGVDEKLFFGSGTQLSVL.

This chain connects TRBV5-4 to TRBJ1-2; TRBD1 aligns across 8 bases. V gave up 3 bases and J gave up 6 bases; unmatched junction bases: 4. Germline CDR1 and CDR2: SGHNT and YYREEE (reference sequence). This CDR3 comprises 13 residues. The CDR3 loop is CASSSGQGDGYTF. In nucleotides, the CDR3 is TGTGCCAGCAGCTCTGGACAGGGAGATGGCTACACCTTC.

V is TRBV11-2 and J is TRBJ2-5; TRBD2 agrees at 11 bases. The CDR3 totals 15 residues. Germline lookup yields CDR1 SGHAT and CDR2 FQNNGV. Trimming at V came to 1 base and at J to 3 bases, leaving 1 base not matched to a gene. The CDR3 DNA reads as TGTGCCAGCAGCTTAGGACTAGCGGGGAAAGAGACCCAGTACTTC. Translated, it gives CASSLGLAGKETQYF.

This chain connects TRBV19 to TRBJ1-1, with D tentatively TRBD1 (5 bases). The CDR3 runs 13 residues. V was pared by 7 bases and J by 1 base, with 10 bases between. Germline V gene data show CDR1 as LNHDA and CDR2 as SQIVND (reference sequence). CDR3 nucleotide sequence: TGTGCCAGTACCCGGGGGAAGAACACTGAAGCTTTCTTT. Its protein product is CASTRGKNTEAFF. The full variable domain, with the rest looked up from reference TRBV19 and TRBJ1-1, is DGGITQSPKYLFRKEGQNVTLSCEQNLNHDAMYWYRQDPGQGLRLIYYSQIVNDFQKGDIAEGYSVSREKKESFPLTVTSAQKNPTAFYLCASTRGKNTEAFFGQGTRLTVV.

The chain uses TRBV29-1 and TRBJ1-2; the match to TRBD1 covers 7 bases. The V gene end was trimmed by 6 bases and the J gene end by 6 bases; junction bases not matched to a gene: 7. The CDR3 is 12 amino acids. The germline gives CDR1 SQVTM, CDR2 ANQGSEA. CDR3 region: CSVLDREHGYTF. The DNA of the CDR3 is TGCAGCGTCCTCGACAGGGAACATGGCTACACCTTC.

V is TRBV11-2 and J is TRBJ2-7; no firm D call. The CDR3 covers 14 residues. V lost 2 bases to trimming and J lost 2 bases, with 10 bases between them. Germline V gene data show CDR1 as SGHAT and CDR2 as FQNNGV. This CDR3 is CASSLYPGPYEQYF. As DNA, the CDR3 is TGTGCCAGCAGCTTATACCCAGGACCCTACGAGCAGTACTTC.

The chain is built from TRBV6-2 or TRBV6-3 and TRBJ1-5; TRBD1 is a possible D gene (6 bases). The V end lost 5 bases, the J end lost 6 bases, and 17 bases lay between the germline ends. The V gene's germline CDR1 is MNHEY and CDR2 SVGEGT. This CDR3 is 15 amino acids long. The CDR3, as DNA: TGTGCCAGCAGTCAAATCAGGGGACGGAGTCAGCCCCAGCATTTT. Its translation is CASSQIRGRSQPQHF.